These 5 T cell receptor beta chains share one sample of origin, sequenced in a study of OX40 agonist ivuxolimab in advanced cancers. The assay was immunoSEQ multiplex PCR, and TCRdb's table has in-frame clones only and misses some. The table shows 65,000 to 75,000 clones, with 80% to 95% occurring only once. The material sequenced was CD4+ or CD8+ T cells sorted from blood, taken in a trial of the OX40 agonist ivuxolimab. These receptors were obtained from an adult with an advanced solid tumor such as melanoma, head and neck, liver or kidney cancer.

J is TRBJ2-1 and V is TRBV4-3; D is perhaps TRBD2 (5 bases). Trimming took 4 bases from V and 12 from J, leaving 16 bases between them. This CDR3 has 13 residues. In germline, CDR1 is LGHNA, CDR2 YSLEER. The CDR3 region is CASSLSRGEGQFF. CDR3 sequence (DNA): TGCGCCAGCAGCCTTAGTCGTGGTGAGGGGCAGTTCTTC.

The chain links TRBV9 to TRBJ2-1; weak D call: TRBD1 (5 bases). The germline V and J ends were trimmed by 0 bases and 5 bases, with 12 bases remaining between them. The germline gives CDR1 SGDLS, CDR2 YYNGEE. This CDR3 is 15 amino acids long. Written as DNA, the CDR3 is TGTGCCAGCAGCGTAGCTACGGACACCCACAATGAGCAGTTCTTC. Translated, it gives CASSVATDTHNEQFF.

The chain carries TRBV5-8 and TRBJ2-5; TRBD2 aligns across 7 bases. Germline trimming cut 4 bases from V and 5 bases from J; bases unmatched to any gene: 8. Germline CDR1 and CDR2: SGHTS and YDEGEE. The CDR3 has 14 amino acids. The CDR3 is CASSRGVLVETQYF. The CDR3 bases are TGTGCCAGCAGCCGGGGGGTGCTCGTTGAGACCCAGTACTTC.

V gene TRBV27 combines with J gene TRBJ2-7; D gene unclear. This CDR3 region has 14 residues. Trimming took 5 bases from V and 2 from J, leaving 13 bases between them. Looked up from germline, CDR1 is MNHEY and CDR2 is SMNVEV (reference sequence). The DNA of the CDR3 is TGTGCCAGCAGTAGCGTGGGCGGCCCCTACGAGCAGTACTTC. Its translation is CASSSVGGPYEQYF.

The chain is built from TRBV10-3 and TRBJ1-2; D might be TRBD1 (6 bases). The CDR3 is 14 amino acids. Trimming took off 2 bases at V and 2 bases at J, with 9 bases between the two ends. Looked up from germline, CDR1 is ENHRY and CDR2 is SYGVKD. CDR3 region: CAISELQGNYGYTF. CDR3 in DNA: TGTGCCATCAGTGAGCTACAGGGAAACTATGGCTACACCTTC.